This is a list of T cell receptor beta chains from one sample in a study of blood T cells in healthy people across ages. MiXCR was run by TCRdb on the 5' RACE reads, yielding one entry per CDR3 protein. Seen here are approximately 360,000 distinct CDR3 sequences, roughly half observed once, and the top ten hold approximately 51%. The material sequenced was blood. The receptors originated from a man in his 60s in good health. Each CDR3 is given with its conserved first and last residue. A D gene is named only where the DNA matches it firmly. Expanded clones get a size class; other rows say once, few or many, or leave the size out.

v_call: TRBV28
j_call: TRBJ1-4
clone_size: NA
d_call: NA
cdr3_nt: TGTGCCAGCAGTTTATGGTATCAGGGTGAGCCTAATGAAAAACTGTTTTTT
cdr3_aa: CASSLWYQGEPNEKLFF

v_call: TRBV5-1
j_call: TRBJ2-1
clone_size: NA
d_call: TRBD1
cdr3_nt: TGCGCCAGCAGCTTCAATACCGGGACAGGGGGTATAATTGGGAACAATGAGCAGTTCTTC
cdr3_aa: CASSFNTGTGGIIGNNEQFF

v_call: TRBV4-2
j_call: TRBJ2-2
clone_size: NA
d_call: NA
cdr3_nt: TGTGCCAGCAGGCCCAGCGCGGCCGGGGAGCTGTTTTTT
cdr3_aa: CASRPSAAGELFF

v_call: TRBV29-1
j_call: TRBJ2-7
clone_size: NA
d_call: TRBD1
cdr3_nt: TGCAGCGTTGTCGGACAGGGGGTAACTTACGAGCAGTACTTC
cdr3_aa: CSVVGQGVTYEQYF

v_call: TRBV29-1
j_call: TRBJ2-5
clone_size: NA
d_call: NA
cdr3_nt: TGCAGCGAATTCGAAGGACCCCCCGGGGATTGCGAGTACTTC
cdr3_aa: CSEFEGPPGDCEYF

v_call: TRBV20-1
j_call: TRBJ2-7
clone_size: few
d_call: NA
cdr3_nt: TGCAGTGCTAGAGTAGGAGGGGGACAGACCTACGAGCAGTACTTC
cdr3_aa: CSARVGGGQTYEQYF

v_call: TRBV11-1
j_call: TRBJ2-5
clone_size: few
d_call: NA
cdr3_nt: TGTGCCAGCTGGGACGGAGAGACCCAGTACTTC
cdr3_aa: CASWDGETQYF

v_call: TRBV20-1
j_call: TRBJ2-7
clone_size: few
d_call: TRBD2
cdr3_nt: TGCAGTGTCCAGCGGGGCCCTGGCAACGAGCAGTACTTC
cdr3_aa: CSVQRGPGNEQYF

v_call: TRBV15
j_call: TRBJ2-5
clone_size: few
d_call: NA
cdr3_nt: TGTGCCGCTCAGACAGGCAAGGTAGAGGGAGAGACCCAGTACTTC
cdr3_aa: CAAQTGKVEGETQYF

v_call: TRBV7-9
j_call: TRBJ2-7
clone_size: NA
d_call: TRBD1
cdr3_nt: TGTGCCAGCGATTTGGGGACAGCCTACGAGCAGTGCTTC
cdr3_aa: CASDLGTAYEQCF

v_call: TRBV7-2
j_call: TRBJ2-5
clone_size: NA
d_call: TRBD2
cdr3_nt: TGTGCCAGCAACCTAGCGGGAGGGCCCGAGACCCAGTACTTC
cdr3_aa: CASNLAGGPETQYF

v_call: TRBV11-2
j_call: TRBJ2-3
clone_size: NA
d_call: TRBD1
cdr3_nt: TGTGCCAGCAGCTTAGATGGGACAGACACAGATACGCAGTATTTT
cdr3_aa: CASSLDGTDTDTQYF

v_call: TRBV12-3/TRBV12-4
j_call: TRBJ2-1
clone_size: few
d_call: TRBD2
cdr3_nt: TGTGCCAGCAGTCCCCGGACTAGCGGGGGGTTCGGTGAGCAGTTCTTC
cdr3_aa: CASSPRTSGGFGEQFF

v_call: TRBV5-6
j_call: TRBJ1-2
clone_size: NA
d_call: NA
cdr3_nt: TGTGCCAGCAGCGGCAGGGGCCTCTATGGCTACACCTTC
cdr3_aa: CASSGRGLYGYTF

v_call: TRBV20-1
j_call: TRBJ2-4
clone_size: NA
d_call: NA
cdr3_nt: TGCAGTGCTGGGAACCTAGCCAAAAACATTCAGTACTTC
cdr3_aa: CSAGNLAKNIQYF

v_call: TRBV12-3/TRBV12-4
j_call: TRBJ2-1
clone_size: NA
d_call: TRBD2
cdr3_nt: TGTGCCAGCAGTCGGACTAGCGGGGGGGTCAATGAGCAGTTCTTC
cdr3_aa: CASSRTSGGVNEQFF

v_call: TRBV4-2
j_call: TRBJ2-1
clone_size: NA
d_call: NA
cdr3_nt: TGTGCCAGCAGCCAAGCAGGGCGGAATGAGCAGTTCTTC
cdr3_aa: CASSQAGRNEQFF

v_call: TRBV7-7
j_call: TRBJ2-5
clone_size: NA
d_call: TRBD2
cdr3_nt: TGTGCTGGCAGCTTAGGGGGGCTAGCGGGGATTAAAGAGACCCAGTACTTC
cdr3_aa: CAGSLGGLAGIKETQYF

v_call: TRBV28
j_call: TRBJ2-2
clone_size: once
d_call: NA
cdr3_nt: TGTGCCAGCAGGGTCGCGAACACCGGGGAGCTGTTTTTT
cdr3_aa: CASRVANTGELFF

v_call: TRBV6-1
j_call: TRBJ1-2
clone_size: NA
d_call: NA
cdr3_nt: TGTGCCAGCAGTGAAGCGGACTACTATGGCTACACCTTC
cdr3_aa: CASSEADYYGYTF

v_call: TRBV3-1
j_call: TRBJ1-2
clone_size: NA
d_call: TRBD1
cdr3_nt: TGTGCCAGCAGCCAAGGGACAGGGGCTATCTATGGCTACACCTTC
cdr3_aa: CASSQGTGAIYGYTF

v_call: TRBV29-1
j_call: TRBJ1-4
clone_size: NA
d_call: TRBD1
cdr3_nt: TGCAGCGCTGGGACAGAAGCTCCTAATGAAAAACTGTTTTTT
cdr3_aa: CSAGTEAPNEKLFF

v_call: TRBV20-1
j_call: TRBJ1-6
clone_size: NA
d_call: TRBD1
cdr3_nt: TGCAGTGACAGCAGACAGGGGACTCTATCCGCTAAAAATTCACCCCTCCACTTT
cdr3_aa: CSDSRQGTLSAKNSPLHF

v_call: TRBV25-1
j_call: TRBJ1-6
clone_size: NA
d_call: NA
cdr3_nt: TGTGCCAGCAGAGGGGTCGATAATTCACCCCTCCACTTT
cdr3_aa: CASRGVDNSPLHF

v_call: TRBV20-1
j_call: TRBJ2-1
clone_size: NA
d_call: TRBD2
cdr3_nt: TGCAGTGCTATGGTTCTTCGAGCGGGGGGCAATGAGCAGTTCTTC
cdr3_aa: CSAMVLRAGGNEQFF

v_call: TRBV20-1
j_call: TRBJ2-1
clone_size: NA
d_call: NA
cdr3_nt: TGCAGTGCTATTGAGACTGGATTCTCCTACAATGAGCAGTTCTTC
cdr3_aa: CSAIETGFSYNEQFF

v_call: TRBV11-2
j_call: TRBJ2-5
clone_size: NA
d_call: NA
cdr3_nt: TGTGCCAGCAGCTCTAAGAGCGGGGAGAGGGGGCATGTGGGGGCAGAGACCCAGTACTTC
cdr3_aa: CASSSKSGERGHVGAETQYF

v_call: TRBV5-1
j_call: TRBJ2-2
clone_size: NA
d_call: TRBD2
cdr3_nt: TGCGCCAGCAGCTCCGGGACTAGCGGGAACACCGGGGAGCTGTTTTTT
cdr3_aa: CASSSGTSGNTGELFF

v_call: TRBV2
j_call: TRBJ1-2
clone_size: NA
d_call: NA
cdr3_nt: TGTGCCAGCAAGGGGGGCGCAAACTATGGCTACACCTTC
cdr3_aa: CASKGGANYGYTF

v_call: TRBV12-3/TRBV12-4
j_call: TRBJ2-5
clone_size: NA
d_call: TRBD1
cdr3_nt: TGTGCCAGCAGTCCCGGGACAGTCGGTGTGACCCAGTACTTC
cdr3_aa: CASSPGTVGVTQYF

v_call: TRBV6-2/TRBV6-3
j_call: TRBJ2-1
clone_size: NA
d_call: TRBD2
cdr3_nt: TGTGCCAGCAGTTACGCCCGAGGGAGGGGCTACGAGCAGTTCTTC
cdr3_aa: CASSYARGRGYEQFF

v_call: TRBV20-1
j_call: TRBJ2-7
clone_size: once
d_call: TRBD2
cdr3_nt: TGCAGTGCTAGAGATCGAGTGACTAGCGGGAGGACAACCTACGAGCAGTACTTC
cdr3_aa: CSARDRVTSGRTTYEQYF

v_call: TRBV7-3
j_call: TRBJ1-6
clone_size: NA
d_call: TRBD1
cdr3_nt: TGTGCCAGCAGCCTGGGGACAGGCAATAATTCACCCCTCCACTTT
cdr3_aa: CASSLGTGNNSPLHF

v_call: TRBV6-2/TRBV6-3
j_call: TRBJ2-7
clone_size: once
d_call: NA
cdr3_nt: TGTGCCAGCAAGCCACGGAACTCCTACAATGAGCAGTACTTC
cdr3_aa: CASKPRNSYNEQYF

v_call: TRBV3-1
j_call: TRBJ2-5
clone_size: NA
d_call: NA
cdr3_nt: TGTGCCAGCAGCCAAGTTTTGGCCGAGCGAGGGACCCAGTACTTC
cdr3_aa: CASSQVLAERGTQYF

v_call: TRBV12-3/TRBV12-4
j_call: TRBJ2-3
clone_size: few
d_call: NA
cdr3_nt: TGTGCCAGCAGTTTAGGGGGTGGGGGCGTGCGGGCAGATACGCAGTATTTT
cdr3_aa: CASSLGGGGVRADTQYF

v_call: TRBV7-2
j_call: TRBJ1-2
clone_size: NA
d_call: NA
cdr3_nt: TGTGCCAGCAGCCTGAGCAGGGGAGACGGCTACACCTTC
cdr3_aa: CASSLSRGDGYTF

v_call: TRBV30
j_call: TRBJ1-4
clone_size: NA
d_call: NA
cdr3_nt: TGTGCCTGGAGCCGCGGAGTAATTGAAAAACTGTTTTTT
cdr3_aa: CAWSRGVIEKLFF

v_call: TRBV12-3/TRBV12-4
j_call: TRBJ1-2
clone_size: NA
d_call: TRBD1
cdr3_nt: TGTGCCAGCAGACGGGACAGGGGGACATATGGCTACACCTTC
cdr3_aa: CASRRDRGTYGYTF

v_call: TRBV20-1
j_call: TRBJ2-1
clone_size: few
d_call: TRBD1
cdr3_nt: TGCAGTGCTAGAGATCCGACAGGGGGGGACAATGAGCAGTTCTTC
cdr3_aa: CSARDPTGGDNEQFF

v_call: TRBV9
j_call: TRBJ2-7
clone_size: NA
d_call: TRBD1
cdr3_nt: TGTGCCAGCAGCGGACTATCAGGGGGCGGAGGCGAGCAGTACTTC
cdr3_aa: CASSGLSGGGGEQYF

v_call: TRBV12-3/TRBV12-4
j_call: TRBJ2-1
clone_size: few
d_call: TRBD2
cdr3_nt: TGTGCCAGCAGGCTTCTAGCGGGAGCGCACAATGAGCAGTTCTTC
cdr3_aa: CASRLLAGAHNEQFF

v_call: TRBV29-1
j_call: TRBJ1-1
clone_size: NA
d_call: NA
cdr3_nt: TGCAGCGCTACGGGGGGAAGGACTGAACCTTTCTTT
cdr3_aa: CSATGGRTEPFF

v_call: TRBV21-1
j_call: TRBJ1-2
clone_size: NA
d_call: NA
cdr3_nt: TGTGCCAGCAGCCTCGCGGGCTACTATGGCTACACCTTC
cdr3_aa: CASSLAGYYGYTF

v_call: TRBV9
j_call: TRBJ2-1
clone_size: few
d_call: TRBD2
cdr3_nt: TGTGCCAGCAGCGTTTTAGCGGGGGGGGCCAATGAGCAGTTCTTC
cdr3_aa: CASSVLAGGANEQFF

v_call: TRBV9
j_call: TRBJ1-2
clone_size: many
d_call: NA
cdr3_nt: TGTGCCAGCAGCGTAGACCCTAACTATGGCTACACCTTC
cdr3_aa: CASSVDPNYGYTF

v_call: TRBV5-6
j_call: TRBJ2-3
clone_size: once
d_call: NA
cdr3_nt: TGTGCCAGCAGCTTGGGTCCCGTGGCAGATACGCAGTATTTT
cdr3_aa: CASSLGPVADTQYF

v_call: TRBV4-3
j_call: TRBJ2-7
clone_size: once
d_call: NA
cdr3_nt: TGCGCCAGCAGCCAAGACCGTGGGAGCTCCTACAATGAGCAGTACTTC
cdr3_aa: CASSQDRGSSYNEQYF

v_call: TRBV29-1
j_call: TRBJ1-2
clone_size: many
d_call: NA
cdr3_nt: TGCAGCGTATCTGTTACAGGAGGCTACACCTTC
cdr3_aa: CSVSVTGGYTF